Listed here are 24 T cell receptor beta chains from one sample, sequenced in a study of naive and memory T cell subsets. Four PCR rounds used nested alpha and beta constant region primers plus the SP2 primer. TCRdb called the 5' RACE reads again in MiXCR, with one record for every CDR3 protein. The sample contains 48,000 or so distinct CDR3 sequences, 4.7% of which appear only once. TCR cDNA received a 3' ligated oligonucleotide that carried a UMI. The receptors shown here come from a female donor in good health.

This clonotype was counted many times. This sequence joins TRBV29-1 and TRBJ2-7; D may be TRBD1 (5 bases). The germline V gene encodes CDR1 SQVTM and CDR2 ANQGSEA. CDR3 size: 13 residues. The V end lost 7 bases, the J end lost 2 bases, and 15 bases lay between the germline ends. CDR3 loop: CSANLGAPYEQYF. The CDR3 DNA sequence: TGCAGCGCAAATCTAGGGGCCCCCTACGAGCAGTACTTC.

At least ten counts were recorded for this clonotype. The chain links TRBV29-1 to TRBJ2-1, with D tentatively TRBD1 or TRBD2 (5 bases each). Germline V gives CDR1 SQVTM, CDR2 ANQGSEA. The CDR3 consists of 13 residues. Trimming cost V 3 bases and J 3 bases, with 9 bases left between them. CDR3 DNA: TGCAGCGTTGATGGGGGTGTCTACAATGAGCAGTTCTTC. This encodes CSVDGGVYNEQFF.

This clonotype was found many times. The chain employs TRBV5-1 and TRBJ1-1; D possibly corresponds to TRBD1 (5 bases). CDR1 is SGHRS and CDR2 is YFSETQ in the germline V gene. The CDR3 extends over 11 amino acids. Trimming left V 6 bases short and J 6 bases short, with 9 bases between. CDR3 region: CASIGGAEAFF. The CDR3 DNA reads TGCGCCAGCATCGGGGGAGCTGAAGCTTTCTTT.

This clonotype occurred many times. This chain links TRBV12-3 or TRBV12-4 with TRBJ2-5; D remains unclear. V dropped 3 bases and J dropped 4 bases, with 6 bases sitting between them. There are 12 residues in the CDR3. As DNA, the CDR3 is TGTGCCAGCAGTTTCTGGGGAGAGACCCAGTACTTC. As protein: CASSFWGETQYF.

This clonotype was counted a few times. The chain recombines TRBV10-3 with TRBJ2-4; TRBD2 agrees at 7 bases. This CDR3 spans 18 amino acids. The germline V gene has CDR1 ENHRY and CDR2 SYGVKD. The trim removed 2 bases at V and 0 bases at J, leaving 10 bases unmatched. The CDR3 is CAISETVGGTIAKNIQYF. Here the CDR3 DNA reads TGTGCCATCAGTGAGACCGTCGGGGGGACTATAGCCAAAAACATTCAGTACTTC.

In its sample, this clonotype was seen many times. V usage is TRBV11-2 and J usage is TRBJ2-7, with D hard to call. Germline V CDR1 and CDR2: SGHAT, FQNNGV. V was shortened by 5 bases and J by 3 bases, with 11 bases between the two germline ends. The CDR3 length is 13 residues. The CDR3 nucleotides read TGTGCCAGCAGCCAGCCATCCCACTACGAGCAGTACTTC. Translating it yields CASSQPSHYEQYF.

In its sample, this clonotype was seen many times. V gene TRBV29-1 combines with J gene TRBJ1-5; no clear D gene. The CDR3 is 12 residues long. The V gene's germline CDR1 is SQVTM and CDR2 ANQGSEA. With 7 bases removed from V and 7 bases from J, the gap between germline ends came to 14 bases. The CDR3 coding sequence is TGCAGCGCCCGTTCCCCCCCCCAGCCCCAGCATTTT. It specifies CSARSPPQPQHF.

This chain uses TRBV20-1 with TRBJ1-2; TRBD1 agrees at 10 bases. Per germline, CDR1 DFQATT and CDR2 SNEGSKA (reference sequence). CDR3 length equals 13 residues. With V trimmed by 6 bases and J by 7 bases, 8 bases remained unmatched. CDR3 sequence reads: CSAPGQGVIGYTF. CDR3 DNA: TGCAGTGCCCCCGGACAGGGGGTAATTGGCTACACCTTC.

This clonotype was counted many times. The CDR3 nucleotides are TGCGCCAGCAGCCGCCGGGACAGAGACTACGAGCAGTACTTC. Translating gives CASSRRDRDYEQYF. V gene TRBV4-1 combines with J gene TRBJ2-7; 7 bases map to TRBD1. Unmatched junction bases numbered 6, after V lost 4 bases and J lost 3 bases. This CDR3 has 14 residues. Germline lookup yields CDR1 MGHRA and CDR2 YSYEKL.

At least ten counts were recorded for this clonotype. V and J are TRBV6-6 and TRBJ2-2; TRBD2 aligns across 9 bases. Germline values: CDR1 MNHNY, CDR2 SVGAGI (reference sequence). CDR3 length: 17 amino acids. J gave up 5 bases and V 2 bases, and 9 bases lay outside the gene matches. In DNA form, the CDR3 reads TGTGCCAGCAGTTACCTTGTAGCGGGAGAGGGAACCGGGGAGCTGTTTTTT. It yields the protein CASSYLVAGEGTGELFF.

Concerning this clonotype: It may be a read error: a sequence one base away is much more abundant. V usage is TRBV28 and J usage is TRBJ2-7; D is unclear. V was shortened by 4 bases and J by 8 bases, with 24 bases between the two germline ends. CDR3 size: 16 residues. CDR1 MDHEN and CDR2 SYDVKM come from the germline V gene. Here the CDR3 DNA reads TGTGCCAGCAGTTCCCCAGGAACTATCTCTCTAACAAAGCAGTACTTC. This translates into CASSSPGTISLTKQYF.

A few counts support this clonotype. The gene calls are TRBV19 and TRBJ2-6; D gene ambiguous. CDR1 LNHDA and CDR2 SQIVND come from the germline V gene (reference sequence). Trimming stripped 1 base from V and 3 bases from J, with 7 bases between. The CDR3 covers 15 residues. The CDR3 protein is CASSIARSGANVLTF. Here the CDR3 DNA reads TGTGCCAGTAGTATAGCGAGGAGTGGGGCCAACGTCCTGACTTTC.

This clonotype was found many times. Here the CDR3 reads CASSPPLAGSGRAIGELFF. Written as DNA, the CDR3 is TGTGCCAGCAGCCCCCCCCTTGCGGGGAGCGGGAGGGCGATCGGGGAGCTGTTTTTT. The chain couples TRBV7-6 to TRBJ2-2; 10 nucleotides line up with TRBD2. The CDR3 consists of 19 residues. The germline V gene encodes CDR1 SGHVS and CDR2 FNYEAQ. V shed 5 bases and J 7 bases; nucleotides not matched to a gene: 19.

In its sample, this clonotype was seen many times. Relative to the germline gene, one junction end is altered; a read error may explain this. The rearrangement links TRBV20-1 to TRBJ2-5; 13 bases map to TRBD2. The CDR3 is 14 residues long. Germline V lookup: CDR1 DFQATT, CDR2 SNEGSKA (reference sequence). In nucleotides, the CDR3 is TGCAGTACTAGCGGGAGGGCCTTCCAAGAGACCCAGTACTTC. Its translation: CSTSGRAFQETQYF.

The V gene is TRBV5-4, the J gene TRBJ2-7, with unresolved D. Germline V gene sequence: CDR1 SGHNT, CDR2 YYREEE (reference sequence). This CDR3 spans 15 amino acids. V was clipped by 4 bases and J by 2 bases, with 16 bases between them. As DNA, the CDR3 is TGTGCCAGCAGCCCCCTAGAGTTGGCCCCCTACGAGCAGTACTTC. It is translated as CASSPLELAPYEQYF.

This clonotype occurred many times. Since the CDR3 does not end with the conserved phenylalanine or tryptophan, this likely comes from a read error. Because the CDR3's place on the DNA is in doubt, the DNA is left out and the CDR3 is given as listed by TCRdb. This chain connects TRBV19 to TRBJ2-7. The CDR3 length equals 9 residues, ends included. CDR1 and CDR2 (germline): LNHDA, SQIVND (reference sequence). CDR3 sequence: CASSKSSPA.

This clonotype has ten or more counts. J is TRBJ2-3 and V is TRBV3-1, with TRBD2 as a possible D gene (6 bases). Germline V CDR1 and CDR2: LGHDT, YNNKEL (reference sequence). The CDR3 totals 14 residues. Deletions cut 0 bases from V and 12 bases from J, with 16 bases between. CDR3: CASSQDLTSLQQYF. The CDR3 nucleotides read TGTGCCAGCAGCCAAGATCTCACTAGCTTGCAACAGTATTTT.

Ten or more counts support this clonotype. This chain uses TRBV7-9 with TRBJ1-2; TRBD1 matches 7 bases. The germline V gene encodes CDR1 SEHNR and CDR2 FQNEAQ (reference sequence). With V trimmed by 5 bases and J by 3 bases, 3 bases remained unmatched. CDR3 length: 13 residues. CDR3 sequence (DNA): TGTGCCAGCAGCGGGGGGACAGACTATGGCTACACCTTC. Protein: CASSGGTDYGYTF.

This clonotype was counted at least ten times. The rearrangement joins TRBV29-1 to TRBJ2-5; D call uncertain. CDR1 and CDR2 from the germline V gene are SQVTM and ANQGSEA. This CDR3 has 13 amino acids. The V and J ends lost 1 base and 4 bases respectively, with 10 bases between them. CDR3 nucleotide sequence: TGCAGCGTTGAAGGTAGGGCCCGAGAGACCCAGTACTTC. Protein sequence: CSVEGRARETQYF.

The chain uses TRBV20-1 and TRBJ2-7, with 7 bases that match TRBD1. V shed 5 bases and J 2 bases; nucleotides not matched to a gene: 6. This CDR3 comprises 13 residues. Germline V gives CDR1 DFQATT, CDR2 SNEGSKA (reference sequence). CDR3 sequence: CSAGKTGTYEQYF. The DNA of the CDR3 is TGCAGTGCTGGAAAGACAGGGACCTACGAGCAGTACTTC.

This rearrangement joins TRBV5-1 to TRBJ2-1, with a possible D match to TRBD2 (6 bases). CDR1 SGHRS and CDR2 YFSETQ come from the germline V gene. This CDR3 spans 16 amino acids. V lost 4 bases to trimming and J lost 3 bases, with 17 bases between them. The CDR3 nucleotides read TGCGCCAGCAGCCTAAATCCTAGCGACTTCTACAATGAGCAGTTCTTC. This gives the protein CASSLNPSDFYNEQFF.

This clonotype was counted ten times or more. The chain combines TRBV28 with TRBJ2-5; 8 bases agree with TRBD2. V was clipped by 6 bases and J by 2 bases; unmatched bases: 14. CDR1 and CDR2 (germline): MDHEN, SYDVKM. CDR3 length equals 17 residues. As DNA, the CDR3 is TGTGCCAGCAGCCAGGGCGGGGGGTTGGGGCAGCAAGAGACCCAGTACTTC. This translates into CASSQGGGLGQQETQYF.

The sample holds many counts of this clonotype. This chain uses TRBV5-4 with TRBJ2-7; the D gene is possibly TRBD2 (5 bases). Deletions cut 0 bases from V and 7 bases from J, with 8 bases between. The CDR3 totals 12 residues. Germline V gene lookup returns CDR1 SGHNT and CDR2 YYREEE (reference sequence). As DNA, the CDR3 is TGTGCCAGCAGCTTGGGAGCGGCTGAGCAGTACTTC. Translation: CASSLGAAEQYF. Together with reference TRBV5-4 and TRBJ2-7, the CDR3 gives the full variable domain: ETGVTQSPTHLIKTRGQQVTLRCSSQSGHNTVSWYQQALGQGPQFIFQYYREEENGRGNFPPRFSGLQFPNYSSELNVNALELDDSALYLCASSLGAAEQYFGPGTRLTVT.

In this sample, this clonotype turned up many times. The chain has TRBV29-1 and TRBJ2-5; D is uncertain. This CDR3 contains 11 residues. Trimming pared 5 bases from V and 3 bases from J, leaving 7 bases between. The germline gives CDR1 SQVTM, CDR2 ANQGSEA. CDR3 in DNA: TGCAGCGTTAGGATTAAAGAGACCCAGTACTTC. Its translation: CSVRIKETQYF.